These T cell receptor beta chains were read from a single sample in a study of Graves' ophthalmopathy and Graves' hyperthyroidism. TCRdb fed the multiplex PCR reads into MiXCR, producing one record per CDR3 protein. The repertoire holds around 670,000 distinct CDR3 sequences, with 40% as singletons. The sample consisted of peripheral blood. These receptors all stem from an adult man with Graves' ophthalmopathy. Both conserved end residues are part of each CDR3. D genes are given only for firm matches. Size is omitted from some rows. Given values are once, few, many or a class for expanded clones.

j_call d_call v_call clone_size cdr3_aa cdr3_nt
TRBJ1-3 . TRBV12-3/TRBV12-4 . CASSRGYGYTIYF TGTGCCAGCAGTAGGGGCTATGGCTACACCATATATTTT
TRBJ2-7 TRBD2 TRBV7-9 many CASSPRLAGDDEQYF TGTGCCAGCAGCCCGAGACTAGCGGGAGACGACGAGCAGTACTTC
TRBJ2-7 . TRBV5-1 many CASSLIGRAYEQYF TGCGCCAGCAGCTTGATCGGGAGAGCGTACGAGCAGTACTTC
TRBJ2-5 TRBD2 TRBV20-1 . CSAKPGPGGGEVQYF TGCAGTGCCAAGCCCGGGCCGGGCGGGGGGGAGGTGCAGTACTTC
TRBJ1-1 . TRBV7-3 few CASSFSFDTEAFF TGTGCCAGCAGCTTCAGTTTTGACACTGAAGCTTTCTTT
TRBJ2-5 . TRBV7-7 . CASSSEPAEQETQYF TGTGCCAGCAGCTCAGAACCGGCAGAACAAGAGACCCAGTACTTC
TRBJ2-5 . TRBV7-6 once CATSPFWGLSETQYF TGTGCCACCAGCCCGTTCTGGGGATTGAGTGAGACCCAGTACTTC
TRBJ1-5 . TRBV20-1 few CSARTGAGVQPQHF TGCAGTGCTAGGACCGGGGCAGGGGTTCAGCCCCAGCATTTT
TRBJ2-7 . TRBV7-9 many CASTLGDYEQYF TGTGCCAGCACCCTGGGGGACTACGAGCAGTACTTC
TRBJ2-3 TRBD2 TRBV20-1 . CSARDWREGTDTQYF TGCAGTGCTAGAGATTGGCGGGAGGGGACAGATACGCAGTATTTT
TRBJ2-5 TRBD2 TRBV24-1 . CASSYRLAETQYF TGTGCCAGCAGTTATAGACTAGCGGAGACCCAGTACTTC
TRBJ2-7 TRBD1 TRBV25-1 . CASSFGQGAGYEQYF TGTGCCAGCAGCTTTGGACAGGGGGCCGGCTACGAGCAGTACTTC
TRBJ2-5 . TRBV29-1 many CSVDRGAWETQYF TGCAGCGTTGACAGGGGGGCTTGGGAGACCCAGTACTTC
TRBJ1-5 . TRBV20-1 . CSARQVIYQPQHF TGCAGTGCTCGGCAGGTTATCTATCAGCCCCAGCATTTT
TRBJ1-5 . TRBV24-1 . CASSQTPRGNQPQHF TGTGCCAGCAGTCAAACACCGCGGGGCAATCAGCCCCAGCATTTT
TRBJ1-1 . TRBV7-2 many CASSVRGRAEAFF TGTGCCAGCAGCGTCAGAGGGAGGGCTGAAGCTTTCTTT
TRBJ1-4 . TRBV25-1 many CASSLSTNEKLFF TGTGCCAGCAGTCTATCAACTAATGAAAAACTGTTTTTT
TRBJ1-2 . TRBV9 many CASSAQGLTGGYTF TGTGCCAGCAGCGCACAGGGCCTGACGGGAGGCTACACCTTC
TRBJ1-4 . TRBV12-3/TRBV12-4 . CASSLFVATNEKLFF TGTGCCAGCAGCCTTTTCGTCGCAACTAATGAAAAACTGTTTTTT
TRBJ2-7 . TRBV7-9 . CASSLGWESSYEQYF TGTGCCAGCAGCCTTGGGTGGGAGAGCTCCTACGAGCAGTACTTC
TRBJ1-1 . TRBV19 many CASSLQHGEEAFF TGTGCCAGTAGTTTACAGCATGGGGAGGAAGCTTTCTTT
TRBJ1-1 . TRBV7-2 . CASSLGQATTEAFF TGTGCCAGCAGCTTAGGTCAGGCAACGACTGAAGCTTTCTTT
TRBJ1-2 TRBD1 TRBV10-3 . CAISYGTGPNYGYTF TGTGCCATCAGTTACGGGACAGGCCCTAACTATGGCTACACCTTC
TRBJ2-3 . TRBV19 many CASSYTDTQYF TGTGCCAGCAGCTACACAGATACGCAGTATTTT
TRBJ1-2 . TRBV25-1 many CASSEYTTVTPYGYTF TGTGCCAGCAGTGAATACACGACAGTAACCCCTTATGGCTACACCTTC
TRBJ1-3 TRBD1 TRBV7-9 many CASSTDRQFGNTIYF TGTGCCAGCAGCACGGACAGGCAGTTCGGAAACACCATATATTTT
TRBJ1-1 . TRBV6-1 few CASSYSEGGEGGTEAFF TGTGCCAGCAGTTACTCGGAAGGAGGGGAAGGCGGCACTGAAGCTTTCTTT
TRBJ2-5 . TRBV7-9 many CASSSTDRATKTQYF TGTGCCAGCAGCTCTACTGATCGGGCGACGAAGACCCAGTACTTC
TRBJ2-5 . TRBV13 many CASSSRGAPQETQYF TGTGCCAGCAGCTCGAGGGGGGCCCCCCAAGAGACCCAGTACTTC
TRBJ1-6 . TRBV9 . CASAEGSYNSPLHF TGTGCCAGCGCTGAGGGTTCCTATAATTCACCCCTCCACTTT
TRBJ1-3 . TRBV10-2 many CASKEGVGGNTIYF TGCGCCAGCAAGGAGGGGGTTGGCGGAAACACCATATATTTT
TRBJ2-6 . TRBV10-3 many CAISAFATGANVLTF TGTGCCATCAGTGCTTTCGCAACCGGGGCCAACGTCCTGACTTTC
TRBJ1-4 . TRBV7-9 many CASSPRTATNEKLFF TGTGCCAGCAGCCCTAGGACAGCAACTAATGAAAAACTGTTTTTT
TRBJ2-2 . TRBV9 few CASNPPRDTGELFF TGTGCCAGCAATCCCCCTAGGGACACCGGGGAGCTGTTTTTT
TRBJ1-5 . TRBV24-1 . CATSYPEDRQRNQPQHF TGTGCCACCAGTTACCCCGAAGATAGGCAGCGCAATCAGCCCCAGCATTTT
TRBJ1-4 . TRBV6-6 once CASRHYRAYEKLFF TGTGCCAGCAGGCACTACAGGGCGTACGAAAAACTGTTTTTT
TRBJ2-7 . TRBV20-1 many CSASRFEGPYEQYF TGCAGTGCTAGTCGCTTCGAGGGGCCCTACGAGCAGTACTTC
TRBJ1-5 . TRBV20-1 few CSARGAPDQPQHF TGCAGTGCTAGAGGGGCCCCAGACCAGCCCCAGCATTTT
TRBJ2-5 . TRBV6-6 many CASSSHYIQYF TGTGCCAGCAGTTCCCACTACATCCAGTACTTC
TRBJ1-1 . TRBV7-9 . CASSPRAGTEAFF TGTGCCAGCAGCCCTCGAGCCGGCACTGAAGCTTTCTTT
TRBJ1-5 . TRBV12-3/TRBV12-4 few CASSLVGNHQPQHF TGTGCCAGCAGTTTAGTGGGCAATCATCAGCCCCAGCATTTT
TRBJ2-7 . TRBV20-1 . CSARDSVGGRAYEQYF TGCAGTGCTAGAGACAGCGTAGGCGGGCGCGCCTACGAGCAGTACTTC
TRBJ1-6 . TRBV9 . CASSYSPLAQSPLHF TGTGCCAGCAGTTACTCTCCTCTAGCTCAATCACCCCTCCACTTT
TRBJ2-5 . TRBV25-1 many CASSESESVRETQYF TGTGCCAGCAGTGAGTCCGAGTCCGTGCGAGAGACCCAGTACTTC
TRBJ1-1 TRBD1 TRBV15 few CAHRDRNTEAFF TGTGCCCACCGGGACAGGAACACTGAAGCTTTCTTT
TRBJ2-2 . TRBV19 many CASSQRQYGELFF TGTGCCAGTAGCCAGCGGCAGTACGGGGAGCTGTTTTTT
TRBJ1-1 . TRBV25-1 . CASSDSAGHGGTEAFF TGTGCCAGCAGTGATAGTGCCGGGCATGGGGGCACTGAAGCTTTCTTT
TRBJ1-3 . TRBV9 few CASSIGGNSGNTIYF TGTGCCAGCAGCATCGGAGGAAACTCTGGAAACACCATATATTTT
TRBJ2-5 TRBD1 TRBV7-9 . CASSLSGTGGTETQYF TGTGCCAGCAGCTTAAGCGGGACAGGGGGCACTGAGACCCAGTACTTC
TRBJ1-4 . TRBV7-2 many CASSLGGLATNEKLFF TGTGCCAGCAGCTTAGGGGGGCTCGCAACTAATGAAAAACTGTTTTTT
TRBJ2-7 . TRBV10-2 . CASSPSGGTEYEQYF TGCGCCAGCAGTCCCAGCGGAGGGACAGAGTACGAGCAGTACTTC
TRBJ1-1 . TRBV10-3 . CAITQMAGVNTEAFF TGTGCCATCACCCAGATGGCAGGGGTGAACACTGAAGCTTTCTTT
TRBJ2-2 . TRBV10-3 . CAISVGTTNTGELFF TGTGCCATCAGTGTTGGGACAACAAACACCGGGGAGCTGTTTTTT
TRBJ2-5 TRBD1 TRBV29-1 many CSVVRTGGFSKTQYF TGCAGCGTTGTTAGGACAGGGGGCTTCTCTAAGACCCAGTACTTC
TRBJ1-5 . TRBV15 . CATSRGMGNQPQHF TGTGCCACCAGCAGAGGGATGGGCAATCAGCCCCAGCATTTT
TRBJ1-4 . TRBV25-1 . CASSPVGEKLFF TGTGCCAGCAGTCCTGTGGGGGAAAAACTGTTTTTT
TRBJ1-2 . TRBV20-1 many CSASQTDGYTF TGCAGTGCTAGCCAGACAGATGGCTACACCTTC
TRBJ1-2 TRBD1 TRBV10-3 many CAISDRDRGGGYTF TGTGCCATCAGTGACCGGGACAGGGGTGGTGGCTACACCTTC
TRBJ1-2 . TRBV6-5 few CASSSGQLNNYGYTF TGTGCCAGCAGTTCGGGACAACTAAATAACTATGGCTACACCTTC